This T cell receptor beta chain was sequenced during a study of blood T cell repertoires in COVID-19. Overall study: The analysed material was cDNA or gDNA that came from T cells, B-cell-depleted T cells, or PBMCs.

Germline V gene lookup returns CDR1 PRHDT and CDR2 FYEKMQ (reference sequence). The CDR3 has 17 residues. The V and J ends lost 5 bases and 2 bases respectively, with 22 bases between them. The assay was immunoSEQ multiplex PCR, and TCRdb's table has in-frame clones only and misses some. The table records some 31,000 clones, less than 85% of them present only once. The sequenced sample consisted of peripheral blood. The origin of this receptor is a human donor with acute or convalescent COVID-19. The donor label of this sample is uncertain. The chain has TRBV13 and TRBJ2-7; possibly TRBD1 for D (6 bases). The CDR3 sequence is CASSPLWDQTGTYEQYF. The CDR3 DNA is TGTGCCAGCAGCCCCCTGTGGGACCAGACAGGAACCTACGAGCAGTACTTC.